The 22 T cell receptor beta chains below all came from one sample that was sequenced in a study of breast tumors, draining lymph nodes, adjacent tissues. TCRdb independently ran MiXCR on the multiplex PCR reads; one entry per CDR3 protein. Of tens of thousands of distinct CDR3 sequences in the sample, around 52% were seen once. Sample: breast tumor tissue. Receptors originate from a female donor with breast cancer. Some clones in this sample may be carry-over from other donors' samples.

The CDR3 bases are TGTGCCACCAGTGATTCAGGTAGCGGGGAGGCGGATACGCAGTATTTT. It translates to CATSDSGSGEADTQYF. The chain employs TRBV24-1 and TRBJ2-3, with TRBD2 matching 8 bases. This CDR3 spans 16 amino acids. Germline CDR1 and CDR2: KGHDR and SFDVKD. V shed 2 bases and J 6 bases; nucleotides not matched to a gene: 9.

The sample holds many counts of this clonotype. The chain couples TRBV19 to TRBJ2-2; 12 nucleotides line up with TRBD1. The CDR3 runs 18 residues. J lost 5 bases, V lost 5 bases, and 12 bases had no gene match. Germline-derived CDR1 and CDR2 are LNHDA and SQIVND (reference sequence). The CDR3 loop is CASSYLSGTGGSTGELFF. Here the CDR3 DNA reads TGTGCCAGTAGTTATCTCTCCGGGACAGGGGGCTCTACCGGGGAGCTGTTTTTT.

CDR3 loop: CASSVAWENTGELFF. CDR3 coding DNA: TGTGCCAGCAGCGTAGCTTGGGAGAACACCGGGGAGCTGTTTTTT. The rearrangement uses TRBV9 and TRBJ2-2; D ambiguous. V shed 0 bases and J shed 1 base, with 7 bases lying between them. This CDR3 region has 15 residues. Germline assignment: CDR1 SGDLS and CDR2 YYNGEE.

Concerning this clonotype itself: Without the conserved terminal phenylalanine or tryptophan, this CDR3 likely stems from a read error. The chain recombines TRBV10-1 with TRBJ2-2; D is ambiguous. The germline V gene has CDR1 WNHNN and CDR2 SYGVQD (reference sequence). This CDR3 is built from 14 residues. Trimming took 4 bases from V and 1 from J, leaving 7 bases between them. The CDR3: CASSAGWNTGELFS. In DNA form, the CDR3 reads TGCGCCAGCAGTGCGGGCTGGAACACCGGGGAGCTGTTTTCT.

The rearrangement links TRBV11-2 to TRBJ1-2; 9 nucleotides line up with TRBD1. The germline CDR1 and CDR2 sequences are SGHAT and FQNNGV. The trim removed 5 bases at V and 7 bases at J, leaving 8 bases unmatched. This CDR3 has 14 residues. Here the CDR3 DNA reads TGTGCCAGCAGCACGACAGGGGGACTGGGTGGCTACACCTTC. Its protein is CASSTTGGLGGYTF.

The J gene is TRBJ2-5, the V gene TRBV2; 7 bases fit TRBD2. Trimming removed 6 bases from V and 5 bases from J; junction bases left unmatched: 6. The germline V gene encodes CDR1 SNHLY and CDR2 FYNNEI. The length of the CDR3 is 13 residues. The CDR3 reads CASRLTSQETQYF. Written as DNA, the CDR3 is TGTGCCAGCAGGTTGACTAGCCAGGAGACCCAGTACTTC.

The chain carries TRBV29-1 and TRBJ2-7; no firm D call. Trimming shortened V by 4 bases and J by 3 bases, and 4 bases separated the two germline ends. Per germline, CDR1 SQVTM and CDR2 ANQGSEA. The CDR3 contains 10 residues. CDR3 coding DNA: TGCAGCGTTGTCAACTACGAGCAGTACTTC. It encodes CSVVNYEQYF.

The count of this clonotype is one. This rearrangement joins TRBV20-1 to TRBJ2-5, with D tentatively TRBD2 (6 bases). This CDR3 region has 13 residues. The germline V gene has CDR1 DFQATT and CDR2 SNEGSKA (reference sequence). Trimming cost V 7 bases and J 7 bases, with 19 bases left between them. The CDR3 DNA reads TGCAGTGATGGACGGGAGCCTGCGGGGACCCAGTACTTC. Residues: CSDGREPAGTQYF.

There are many counts of this clonotype. The chain links TRBV7-6 to TRBJ2-5; D gene ambiguous. The ends were cut back, 4 bases at V and 6 bases at J, with 9 bases in the middle. Germline V gives CDR1 SGHVS, CDR2 FNYEAQ. The CDR3 has 12 residues. The CDR3 reads CASSSLYKTQYF. CDR3 coding DNA: TGTGCCAGCAGCTCTCTTTACAAGACCCAGTACTTC.

This clonotype came up many times. DNA of the CDR3: TGTGCCAGCAGCTTAGCGCTAAGGGGGTACGAGCAGTACTTC. This sequence encodes CASSLALRGYEQYF. The chain employs TRBV7-2 and TRBJ2-7; D is possibly TRBD1 (6 bases). The CDR3 has 14 amino acids. CDR1 is SGHTA, CDR2 FQGNSA, per germline. Deletions cut 0 bases from V and 4 bases from J, with 10 bases between.

The chain couples TRBV6-2 or TRBV6-3 to TRBJ2-5; D ambiguous. This CDR3 has 13 amino acids. V was cut by 4 bases and J by 1 base, with 7 bases left in between. Germline V gene lookup returns CDR1 MNHEY and CDR2 SVGEGT. The CDR3 nucleotides read TGTGCCAGCAGTTCCGGCTTCCAAGAGACCCAGTACTTC. Translation: CASSSGFQETQYF.

This clonotype was picked up many times. The rearrangement links TRBV30 to TRBJ1-2; possibly TRBD1 for D (6 bases). The ends were cut back, 2 bases at V and 5 bases at J, with 15 bases in the middle. The CDR3 is made up of 14 amino acids. CDR1 and CDR2 from the germline V gene are GTSNPN and SVGIG (reference sequence). CDR3 coding DNA: TGTGCCTGGAGTTCGGACAGCCGGGGGTATGGCTACACCTTC. This encodes CAWSSDSRGYGYTF.

CDR3 residues: CSARDLGDGEKLFF. As DNA, the CDR3 is TGCAGTGCTAGAGATCTGGGGGACGGTGAAAAACTGTTTTTT. J is TRBJ1-4 and V is TRBV20-1, with a weak D call TRBD1 (5 bases). Between the trimmed V and J ends, which lost 0 bases and 7 bases, there was a span of 12 bases. The CDR3 runs to 14 residues. Germline values: CDR1 DFQATT, CDR2 SNEGSKA (reference sequence).

This clonotype was seen many times. V is TRBV3-1 and J is TRBJ1-2; the D is unclear. The ends were cut back, 4 bases at V and 1 base at J, with 10 bases in the middle. This CDR3 region has 14 residues. Germline assignment: CDR1 LGHDT and CDR2 YNNKEL (reference sequence). DNA of the CDR3: TGTGCCAGCAGCCTTCAGGACCTTAACTATGGCTACACCTTC. The encoded protein is CASSLQDLNYGYTF.

This clonotype was picked up many times. The J gene is TRBJ2-7, the V gene TRBV20-1, with TRBD2 identical over 7 bases. Germline CDR1 is DFQATT and CDR2 is SNEGSKA (reference sequence). CDR3 length: 13 residues. V trimming: 7 bases; J trimming: 0 bases; junction bases outside the gene matches: 6. The CDR3 region is CSVVAGASYEQYF. The CDR3 nucleotides read TGCAGTGTCGTAGCGGGCGCCTCCTACGAGCAGTACTTC.

Within the sample, this clonotype is medium-sized. The chain is built from TRBV24-1 and TRBJ2-1; D not certain. This CDR3 comprises 17 residues. The V end lost 2 bases, the J end lost 6 bases, and 19 bases lay between the germline ends. Germline assignment: CDR1 KGHDR and CDR2 SFDVKD. The CDR3 sequence: CATSDSLAGPARNEQFF. The CDR3 bases are TGTGCCACCAGTGATTCGTTAGCCGGCCCAGCTCGCAATGAGCAGTTCTTC.

J is TRBJ2-7 and V is TRBV7-2; 7 bases agree with TRBD2. The CDR3 length is 13 residues. V shed 5 bases, J shed 5 bases, and the junction held 6 bases outside the gene matches. Germline-derived CDR1 and CDR2 are SGHTA and FQGNSA. The CDR3 sequence is CASSIRLANEQYF. The CDR3 nucleotides read TGTGCCAGCAGCATCCGACTAGCCAACGAGCAGTACTTC. The complete variable domain, with remaining parts taken from reference TRBV7-2 and TRBJ2-7, reads GAGVSQSPSNKVTEKGKDVELRCDPISGHTALYWYRQSLGQGLEFLIYFQGNSAPDKSGLPSDRFSAERTGGSVSTLTIQRTQQEDSAVYLCASSIRLANEQYFGPGTRLTVT.

A remark on this clonotype: A read error may account for a junction end that differs from germline. V is TRBV9 and J is TRBJ2-7; D is possibly TRBD2 (6 bases). This CDR3 has 16 amino acids. Germline-derived CDR1 and CDR2 are SGDLS and YYNGEE. The CDR3 protein is CASSGGLAGNSYAQYF. For the CDR3, the DNA is TGTGCCAGCAGCGGGGGACTGGCGGGAAATTCCTACGCGCAGTACTTC.

This clonotype was recorded once. Without the conserved terminal phenylalanine or tryptophan, this CDR3 likely stems from a read error. The rearrangement links TRBV11-2 to TRBJ2-5; TRBD1 matches 8 bases. The CDR3 sequence is 16 residues long. V lost 6 bases and J lost 4; bases outside the gene matches: 13. Germline CDR1 reads SGHAT; CDR2 reads FQNNGV. CDR3 nucleotides: TGTGCCAGCAGTCGGGACAGGCCCGAGTGGGCAGAGACCCAGTACCTC. Protein product: CASSRDRPEWAETQYL.

The V gene is TRBV29-1, the J gene TRBJ2-7; no reliable D call. CDR3 length equals 16 residues. The germline V gene has CDR1 SQVTM and CDR2 ANQGSEA. V was trimmed by 8 bases and J by 5 bases, leaving 28 bases between them. The CDR3 bases are TGCAGCAGTGCTTCCCGAGAATTTGAAGGGTCCCACGAGCAGTACTTC. Amino acid sequence: CSSASREFEGSHEQYF.

This clonotype was recorded at least ten times. This chain joins TRBV7-9 and TRBJ1-6; D is ambiguous. This CDR3 region has 15 residues. V lost 3 bases and J lost 6, with 12 bases in between. Germline V CDR1 and CDR2: SEHNR, FQNEAQ (reference sequence). The CDR3 region has the DNA TGTGCCAGCAGCTTTGATGCGGCAGCTAATTCACCCCTCCACTTT. Residues: CASSFDAAANSPLHF.

This chain connects TRBV7-2 to TRBJ1-5; no reliable D call. Trimming removed 4 bases at V and 3 bases at J, with 16 bases between. The germline CDR1 and CDR2 sequences are SGHTA and FQGNSA. The CDR3 length is 16 residues. CDR3 coding DNA: TGTGCCAGCAGCTCCCGAAGGGTAGGCGACAATCAGCCCCAGCATTTT. The encoded protein is CASSSRRVGDNQPQHF.